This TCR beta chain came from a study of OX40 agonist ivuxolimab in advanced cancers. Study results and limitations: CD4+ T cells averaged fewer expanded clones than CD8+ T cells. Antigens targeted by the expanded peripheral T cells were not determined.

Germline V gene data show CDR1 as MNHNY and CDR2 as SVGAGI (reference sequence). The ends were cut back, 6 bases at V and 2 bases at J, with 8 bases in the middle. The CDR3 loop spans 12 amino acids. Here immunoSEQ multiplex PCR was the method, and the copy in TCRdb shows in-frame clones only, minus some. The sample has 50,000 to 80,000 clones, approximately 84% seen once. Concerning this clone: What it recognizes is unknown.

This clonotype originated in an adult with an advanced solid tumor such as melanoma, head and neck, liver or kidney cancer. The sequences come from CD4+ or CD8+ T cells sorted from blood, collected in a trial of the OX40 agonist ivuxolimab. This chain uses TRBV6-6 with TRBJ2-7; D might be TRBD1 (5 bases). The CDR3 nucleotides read TGTGCCAGCAGGGAACAGGCCTACGAGCAGTACTTC. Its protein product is CASREQAYEQYF.